The 3 T cell receptor beta chains presented below share a single source sample, sequenced in a study of T cells after yellow fever vaccination. MiXCR was run by TCRdb on the 5' RACE reads, yielding one entry per CDR3 protein. The table records 250,000 to 400,000 distinct CDR3 sequences, about 4.5% of them present only once. The starting material was PBMCs, obtained 15 days after the yellow fever booster vaccination. The receptor source for this set is a man between 18 and 35 years old who received the YFV17D yellow fever vaccine.

This clonotype was observed at least ten times. The chain links TRBV7-6 to TRBJ2-1; no firm D call. CDR1 SGHVS and CDR2 FNYEAQ come from the germline V gene. The germline V and J ends were trimmed by 1 base and 0 bases, with 10 bases remaining between them. CDR3 length: 16 residues. The CDR3 spells CASSLDRVPSYNEQFF. CDR3 in DNA: TGTGCCAGCAGCTTAGACCGGGTCCCCTCCTACAATGAGCAGTTCTTC.

This clonotype has a handful of counts. The chain carries TRBV6-2 or TRBV6-3 and TRBJ1-5; the D gene is possibly TRBD1 (6 bases). CDR3 size: 12 residues. V lost 6 bases and J lost 7, with 10 bases in between. Germline CDR1 MNHEY, CDR2 SVGEGT. The CDR3 is CASSRGYQPQHF. Here the CDR3 DNA reads TGTGCCAGCAGCAGGGGATACCAGCCCCAGCATTTT.

The V call is TRBV4-2, the J call TRBJ2-3; 13 nucleotides match TRBD2. Germline values: CDR1 LGHNA, CDR2 YNFKEQ. There are 16 residues in the CDR3. J lost 2 bases, V lost 4 bases, and 3 bases had no gene match. The CDR3 nucleotides read TGTGCCAGCAGCCGGGGACTAGCGGGGCCCACAGATACGCAGTATTTT. As protein: CASSRGLAGPTDTQYF.